These 10 T cell receptor beta chains were all obtained from the same sample, sequenced in a study of T cell responses to AZD1222 COVID-19 vaccine. The method was immunoSEQ multiplex PCR; TCRdb's version includes in-frame clones alone and lacks a portion of them. The sample yields tens of thousands of clones, roughly 88% seen once. The specimen was peripheral blood, collected on day 0 of AZD1222 vaccination. The receptors shown here come from an adult in good health.

J is TRBJ2-2 and V is TRBV30, with D possibly being TRBD2 (6 bases). The CDR3 is 11 amino acids. Trimming removed 8 bases from V and 5 bases from J, with 9 bases in between. The germline gives CDR1 GTSNPN, CDR2 SVGIG (reference sequence). CDR3 DNA sequence: TGTGCCCGAGGAGGGACCGGGGAGCTGTTTTTT. Translating gives CARGGTGELFF.

The CDR3 DNA sequence: TGTGCCAGCAGCCGAGGGCCGGGAGATACGCAGTATTTT. Amino acids: CASSRGPGDTQYF. The chain carries TRBV7-2 and TRBJ2-3, with a weak D call TRBD2 (5 bases). Trimming took 5 bases from V and 5 from J, leaving 11 bases between them. The CDR3 has 13 amino acids. The germline V gene has CDR1 SGHTA and CDR2 FQGNSA.

This clone was observed a single time. This chain connects TRBV7-3 to TRBJ1-4; D possibly corresponds to TRBD1 (6 bases). The CDR3 loop spans 16 amino acids. Germline V gene data show CDR1 as SGHTA and CDR2 as FQGTGA. The V end was cut by 1 base, the J end by 8 bases, with 17 bases between. The CDR3 loop reads CASSLSPWQGREKLFF. The CDR3 DNA is TGTGCCAGCAGCTTAAGTCCCTGGCAGGGGCGAGAAAAACTGTTTTTT.

V gene TRBV29-1 combines with J gene TRBJ2-1, with a possible D match to TRBD1 (7 bases). Germline CDR1 is SQVTM and CDR2 is ANQGSEA. The CDR3 loop spans 14 amino acids. V lost 6 bases and J lost 1, with 13 bases in between. The CDR3 loop reads CSVGRGESYNEQFF. Written as DNA, the CDR3 is TGCAGCGTGGGCAGGGGGGAATCCTACAATGAGCAGTTCTTC.

The chain links TRBV6-5 to TRBJ2-2; D unresolved. Germline assignment: CDR1 MNHEY and CDR2 SVGAGI. This CDR3 spans 11 amino acids. V was cut by 8 bases and J by 5 bases, with 6 bases left in between. The CDR3 here is CASEGTGELFF. The CDR3 DNA is TGTGCCAGCGAAGGGACCGGGGAGCTGTTTTTT.

The V gene is TRBV5-1, the J gene TRBJ2-7, with 14 bases aligning to TRBD2. This CDR3 spans 18 amino acids. The germline gives CDR1 SGHRS, CDR2 YFSETQ. Losses at the gene ends were 2 bases for V and 0 bases for J; bases not matched to a gene: 7. CDR3 nucleotide sequence: TGCGCCAGCAGCTTTTTCTACGGGACTAGCGGGAGCTCCTACGAGCAGTACTTC. Its protein is CASSFFYGTSGSSYEQYF.

The chain is built from TRBV27 and TRBJ2-7; D is unresolved. Germline-derived CDR1 and CDR2 are MNHEY and SMNVEV (reference sequence). With 4 bases removed from V and 6 bases from J, the gap between germline ends came to 7 bases. This CDR3 contains 11 residues. The CDR3 DNA follows: TGTGCCAGCAGTTCCTCTCGCGAGCAGTACTTC. Protein product: CASSSSREQYF.

The chain employs TRBV19 and TRBJ2-7, with 9 bases lining up with TRBD1. The CDR3 is 15 amino acids. Germline-derived CDR1 and CDR2 are LNHDA and SQIVND (reference sequence). The ends lost 4 bases at V and 5 bases at J; junction bases unmatched: 9. CDR3: CASSTSLGQGHEQYF. Written as DNA, the CDR3 is TGTGCCAGTAGTACCTCCTTGGGACAGGGCCACGAGCAGTACTTC. The full variable domain, its missing parts supplied by reference TRBV19 and TRBJ2-7, is DGGITQSPKYLFRKEGQNVTLSCEQNLNHDAMYWYRQDPGQGLRLIYYSQIVNDFQKGDIAEGYSVSREKKESFPLTVTSAQKNPTAFYLCASSTSLGQGHEQYFGPGTRLTVT.

J is TRBJ2-7 and V is TRBV19; weak D call: TRBD2 (5 bases). CDR1 and CDR2 (germline): LNHDA, SQIVND (reference sequence). CDR3 length equals 12 residues. V was cut by 6 bases and J by 0 bases, with 6 bases left in between. The CDR3 loop is CASSRDSYEQYF. The DNA of the CDR3 is TGTGCCAGTAGCCGGGACTCCTACGAGCAGTACTTC.

The chain employs TRBV29-1 and TRBJ2-2, with D uncertain. CDR1 is SQVTM, CDR2 ANQGSEA, per germline. V was trimmed by 0 bases and J by 6 bases, leaving 5 bases between them. The CDR3 loop spans 12 amino acids. The CDR3, as DNA: TGCAGCGTTGAAGATGGGGCCGGGGAGCTGTTTTTT. This codes for CSVEDGAGELFF.